This T cell receptor beta chain was documented in a study of response to subunit inactivated influenza vaccine. The V gene lost 2 bases and the J gene lost 0 bases, with 9 bases spanning the gap. The CDR3 is 15 residues long. CDR1 and CDR2 (germline): SGHAT, FQNNGV. TCRdb fed the RT-PCR reads into MiXCR, producing one record per CDR3 protein. The sample carries roughly 700,000 distinct CDR3 sequences, approximately 15% recorded once. Source: PBMCs from blood, taken 14 to 15 days before vaccination. This TCR was sampled from a man aged 50 or older who received an inactivated influenza vaccine. The J gene is TRBJ2-3, the V gene TRBV11-2; D not resolved. This chain's CDR3 is CASSLRLVSTDTQYF. The CDR3 DNA follows: TGTGCCAGCAGCTTACGGTTAGTGAGCACAGATACGCAGTATTTT.